This T cell receptor beta chain was profiled in a study of blood T cell repertoires in COVID-19. This clone was picked up a small number of times. Method: immunoSEQ multiplex PCR; TCRdb's copy keeps in-frame clones and lacks some. The sample carries around 300,000 clones, roughly 90% recorded once. In terms of age and location, participants ranged from about 18 to 100 years and lived in about 25 US areas. The specimen was PBMCs or T cells enriched from blood (not recorded which). This receptor was taken from a woman aged 25 to 39 who had recovered from COVID-19.

In nucleotides, the CDR3 is TGTGCCAGCGGATACAGCTCTGGAAACACCATATATTTT. Translating it yields CASGYSSGNTIYF. The chain links TRBV28 to TRBJ1-3; D is uncertain. The V gene lost 8 bases and the J gene lost 0 bases, with 8 bases spanning the gap. From germline, CDR1 is MDHEN and CDR2 SYDVKM. This CDR3 spans 13 amino acids.